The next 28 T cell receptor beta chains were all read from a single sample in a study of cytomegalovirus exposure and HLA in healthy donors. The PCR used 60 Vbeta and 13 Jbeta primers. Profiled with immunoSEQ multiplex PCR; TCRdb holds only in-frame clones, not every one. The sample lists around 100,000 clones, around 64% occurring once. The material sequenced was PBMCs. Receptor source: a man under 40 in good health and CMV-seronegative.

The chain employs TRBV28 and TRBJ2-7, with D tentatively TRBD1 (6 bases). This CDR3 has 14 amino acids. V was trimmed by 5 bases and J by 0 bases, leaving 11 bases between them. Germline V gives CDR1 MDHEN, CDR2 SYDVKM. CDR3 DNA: TGTGCCAGCAGTCCCTGGGACAACTCCTACGAGCAGTACTTC. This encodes CASSPWDNSYEQYF.

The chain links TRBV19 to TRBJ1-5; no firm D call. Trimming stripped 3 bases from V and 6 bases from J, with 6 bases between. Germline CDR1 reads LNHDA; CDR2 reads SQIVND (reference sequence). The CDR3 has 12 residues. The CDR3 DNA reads TGTGCCAGTAGTATTTCTCCTCAGCCCCAGCATTTT. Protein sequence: CASSISPQPQHF.

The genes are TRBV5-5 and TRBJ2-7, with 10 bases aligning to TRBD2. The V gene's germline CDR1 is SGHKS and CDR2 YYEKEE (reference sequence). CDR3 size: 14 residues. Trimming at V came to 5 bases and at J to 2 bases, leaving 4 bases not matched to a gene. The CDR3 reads CASRIAGGTYEQYF. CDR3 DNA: TGTGCCAGCAGGATAGCGGGAGGAACCTACGAGCAGTACTTC.

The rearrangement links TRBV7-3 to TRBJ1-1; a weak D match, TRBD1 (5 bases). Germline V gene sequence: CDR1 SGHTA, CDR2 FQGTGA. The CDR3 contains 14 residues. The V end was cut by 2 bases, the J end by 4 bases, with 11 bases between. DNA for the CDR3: TGTGCCAGCAGCTTACTCTGGGGCTCCACTGAAGCTTTCTTT. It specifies CASSLLWGSTEAFF.

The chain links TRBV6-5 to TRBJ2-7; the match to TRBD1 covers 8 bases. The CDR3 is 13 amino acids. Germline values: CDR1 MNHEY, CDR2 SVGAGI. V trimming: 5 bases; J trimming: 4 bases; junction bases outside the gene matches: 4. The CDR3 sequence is CASSQGAKYEQYF. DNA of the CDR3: TGTGCCAGCAGTCAGGGGGCGAAATACGAGCAGTACTTC.

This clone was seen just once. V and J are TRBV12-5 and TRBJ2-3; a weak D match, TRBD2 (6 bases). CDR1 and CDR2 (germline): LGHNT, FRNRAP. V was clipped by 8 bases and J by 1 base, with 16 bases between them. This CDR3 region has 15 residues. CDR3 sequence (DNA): TGTGCTAGTTCCCTCCGCGGGGCGGGCACAGATACGCAGTATTTT. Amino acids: CASSLRGAGTDTQYF.

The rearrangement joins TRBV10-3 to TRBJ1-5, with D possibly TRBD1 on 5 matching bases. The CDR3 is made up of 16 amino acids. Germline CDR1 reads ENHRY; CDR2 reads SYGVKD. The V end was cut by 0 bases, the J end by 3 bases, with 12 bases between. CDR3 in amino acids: CAISESGGSTNQPQHF. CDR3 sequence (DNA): TGTGCCATCAGTGAGTCGGGGGGTTCGACCAATCAGCCCCAGCATTTT.

CDR3 bases: TGTGCCAGCAGCCCCTCCGGGGTCGGGACCCAGTACTTC. Translating gives CASSPSGVGTQYF. The chain joins TRBV14 to TRBJ2-5; a possible D gene is TRBD2 (5 bases). Germline V gene data show CDR1 as SGHDN and CDR2 as FVKESK. Deletions cut 4 bases from V and 7 bases from J, with 13 bases between. CDR3 length: 13 residues.

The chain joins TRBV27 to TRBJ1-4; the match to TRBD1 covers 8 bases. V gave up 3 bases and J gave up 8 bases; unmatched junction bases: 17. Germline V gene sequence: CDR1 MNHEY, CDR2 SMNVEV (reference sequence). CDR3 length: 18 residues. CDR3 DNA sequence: TGTGCCAGCAGTTTTCGCCTACCATCAGGGGGCGCTGGGGAAAAACTGTTTTTT. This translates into CASSFRLPSGGAGEKLFF.

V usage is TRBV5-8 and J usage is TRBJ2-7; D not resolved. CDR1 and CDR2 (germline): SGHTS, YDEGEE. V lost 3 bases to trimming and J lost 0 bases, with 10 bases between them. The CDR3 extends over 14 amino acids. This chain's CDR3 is CASSSFPGSYEQYF. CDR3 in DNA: TGTGCCAGCAGCTCGTTCCCGGGCTCCTACGAGCAGTACTTC. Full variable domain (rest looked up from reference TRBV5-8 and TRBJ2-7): EAGVTQSPTHLIKTRGQQATLRCSPISGHTSVYWYQQALGLGLQFLLWYDEGEERNRGNFPPRFSGRQFPNYSSELNVNALELEDSALYLCASSSFPGSYEQYFGPGTRLTVT.

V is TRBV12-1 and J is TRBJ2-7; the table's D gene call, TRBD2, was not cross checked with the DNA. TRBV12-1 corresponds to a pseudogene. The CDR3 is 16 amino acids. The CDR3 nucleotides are TGTGCCAGCAGCTTTGGGCTAGCGGGGGGGCCCGGCGAGCAGTACTTC. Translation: CASSFGLAGGPGEQYF.

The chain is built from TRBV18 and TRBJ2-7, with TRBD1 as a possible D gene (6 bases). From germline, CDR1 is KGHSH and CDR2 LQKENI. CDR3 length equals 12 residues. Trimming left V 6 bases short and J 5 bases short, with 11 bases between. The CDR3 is CASSRTANEQYF. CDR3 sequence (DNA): TGTGCCAGCTCCAGGACAGCGAACGAGCAGTACTTC.

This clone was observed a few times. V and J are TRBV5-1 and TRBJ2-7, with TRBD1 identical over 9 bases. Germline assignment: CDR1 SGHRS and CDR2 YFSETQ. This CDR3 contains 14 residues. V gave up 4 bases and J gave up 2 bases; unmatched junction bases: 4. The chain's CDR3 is CASSVGQGAYEQYF. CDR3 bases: TGCGCCAGCAGCGTGGGACAGGGTGCCTACGAGCAGTACTTC.

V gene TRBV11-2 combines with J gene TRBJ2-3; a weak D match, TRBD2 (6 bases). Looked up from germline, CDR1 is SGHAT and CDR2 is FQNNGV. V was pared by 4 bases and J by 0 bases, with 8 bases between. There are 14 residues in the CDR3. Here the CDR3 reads CASSYGGSTDTQYF. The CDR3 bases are TGTGCCAGCAGCTACGGGGGTAGCACAGATACGCAGTATTTT.

CDR3 sequence: CSTPGTGLYNEQFF. The CDR3 region has the DNA TGCAGCACCCCAGGGACAGGGCTTTACAATGAGCAGTTCTTC. The chain couples TRBV29-1 to TRBJ2-1; the match to TRBD1 covers 9 bases. J lost 4 bases, V lost 8 bases, and 9 bases had no gene match. The CDR3 runs 14 residues. Germline-derived CDR1 and CDR2 are SQVTM and ANQGSEA.

The CDR3 spells CASSQEAGQRYEQYF. CDR3 bases: TGTGCCAGCAGCCAAGAGGCGGGACAGCGCTACGAGCAGTACTTC. V and J are TRBV4-2 and TRBJ2-7, with D maybe TRBD1 (7 bases). The CDR3 has 15 residues. Germline CDR1 reads LGHNA; CDR2 reads YNFKEQ. V lost 0 bases, J lost 3 bases, and 12 bases lay in between.

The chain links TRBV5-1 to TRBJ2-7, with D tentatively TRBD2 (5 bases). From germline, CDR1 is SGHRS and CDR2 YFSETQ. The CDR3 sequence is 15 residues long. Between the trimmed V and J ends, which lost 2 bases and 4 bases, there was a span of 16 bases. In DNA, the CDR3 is TGCGCCAGCAGCTTTGGAGCCACTCGAGGGTACGAGCAGTACTTC. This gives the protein CASSFGATRGYEQYF.

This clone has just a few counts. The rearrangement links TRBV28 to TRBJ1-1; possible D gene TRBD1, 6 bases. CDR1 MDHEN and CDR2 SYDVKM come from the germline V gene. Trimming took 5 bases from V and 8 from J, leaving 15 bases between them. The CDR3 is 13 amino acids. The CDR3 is CASSPRGRSEAFF. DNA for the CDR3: TGTGCCAGCAGTCCCAGGGGCAGAAGCGAAGCTTTCTTT.

The CDR3 DNA reads TGCACCAGCAGCCAAGAACGCCCTCGGCGGGAGAGCACAGATACGCAGTATTTT. Protein sequence: CTSSQERPRRESTDTQYF. The genes are TRBV1 and TRBJ2-3; the D segment call TRBD2 is taken from the table without a DNA check. TRBV1 constitutes a pseudogene. The CDR3 extends over 18 amino acids.

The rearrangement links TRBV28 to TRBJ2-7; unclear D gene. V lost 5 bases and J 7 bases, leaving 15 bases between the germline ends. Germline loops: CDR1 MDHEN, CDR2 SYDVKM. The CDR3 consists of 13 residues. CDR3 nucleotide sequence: TGTGCCAGCAGTCCTGGCCGGGTGAGGGAGCAGTACTTC. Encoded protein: CASSPGRVREQYF.

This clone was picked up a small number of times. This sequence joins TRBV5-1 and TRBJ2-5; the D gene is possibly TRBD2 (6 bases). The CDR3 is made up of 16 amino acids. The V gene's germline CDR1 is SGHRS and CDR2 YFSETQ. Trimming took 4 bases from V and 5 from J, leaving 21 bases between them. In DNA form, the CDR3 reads TGCGCCAGCAGCCCCGGGACTCCTCAACCCCCGGAGACCCAGTACTTC. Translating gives CASSPGTPQPPETQYF.

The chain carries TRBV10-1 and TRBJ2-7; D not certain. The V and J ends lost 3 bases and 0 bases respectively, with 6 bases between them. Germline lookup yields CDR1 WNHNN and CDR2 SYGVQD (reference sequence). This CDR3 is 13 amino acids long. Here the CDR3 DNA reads TGCGCCAGCAGTGACAAGAGCTCCTACGAGCAGTACTTC. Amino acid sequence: CASSDKSSYEQYF.

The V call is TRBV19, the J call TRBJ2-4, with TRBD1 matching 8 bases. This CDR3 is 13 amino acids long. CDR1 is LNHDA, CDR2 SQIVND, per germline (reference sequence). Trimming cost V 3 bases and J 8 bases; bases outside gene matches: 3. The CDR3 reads CASSMDREDIQYF. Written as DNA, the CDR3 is TGTGCCAGTAGTATGGACAGGGAGGACATTCAGTACTTC.

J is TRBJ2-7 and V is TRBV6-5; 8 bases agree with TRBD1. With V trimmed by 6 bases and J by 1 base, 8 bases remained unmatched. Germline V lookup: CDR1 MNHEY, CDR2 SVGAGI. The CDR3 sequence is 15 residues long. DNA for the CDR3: TGTGCCAGCAGGTCCGACAGGGGAGAATCCTACGAGCAGTACTTC. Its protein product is CASRSDRGESYEQYF.

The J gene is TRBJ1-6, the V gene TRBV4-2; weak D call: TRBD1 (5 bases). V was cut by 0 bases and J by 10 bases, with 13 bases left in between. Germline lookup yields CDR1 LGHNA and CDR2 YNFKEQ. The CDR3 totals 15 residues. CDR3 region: CASSQDGAGNSPLHF. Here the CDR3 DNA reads TGTGCCAGCAGCCAAGATGGAGCAGGGAACTCACCCCTCCACTTT.

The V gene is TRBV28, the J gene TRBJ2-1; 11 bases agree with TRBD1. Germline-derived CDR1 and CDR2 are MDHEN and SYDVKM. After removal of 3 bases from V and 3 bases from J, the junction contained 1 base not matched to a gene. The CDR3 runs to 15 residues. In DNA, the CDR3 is TGTGCCAGCAGTTTGGGGACAGGGGGCTACAATGAGCAGTTCTTC. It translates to CASSLGTGGYNEQFF.

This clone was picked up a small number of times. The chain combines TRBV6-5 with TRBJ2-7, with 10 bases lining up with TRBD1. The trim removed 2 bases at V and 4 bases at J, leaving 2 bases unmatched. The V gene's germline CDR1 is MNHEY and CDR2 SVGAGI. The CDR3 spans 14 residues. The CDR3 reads CASSYAGQGYEQYF. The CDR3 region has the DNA TGTGCCAGCAGTTACGCGGGACAGGGGTACGAGCAGTACTTC.

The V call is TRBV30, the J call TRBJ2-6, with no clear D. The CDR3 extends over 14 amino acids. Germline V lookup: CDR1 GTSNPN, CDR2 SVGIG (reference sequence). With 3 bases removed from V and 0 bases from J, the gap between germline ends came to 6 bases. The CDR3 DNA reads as TGTGCCTGGAGGTCCTACTCTGGGGCCAACGTCCTGACTTTC. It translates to CAWRSYSGANVLTF.